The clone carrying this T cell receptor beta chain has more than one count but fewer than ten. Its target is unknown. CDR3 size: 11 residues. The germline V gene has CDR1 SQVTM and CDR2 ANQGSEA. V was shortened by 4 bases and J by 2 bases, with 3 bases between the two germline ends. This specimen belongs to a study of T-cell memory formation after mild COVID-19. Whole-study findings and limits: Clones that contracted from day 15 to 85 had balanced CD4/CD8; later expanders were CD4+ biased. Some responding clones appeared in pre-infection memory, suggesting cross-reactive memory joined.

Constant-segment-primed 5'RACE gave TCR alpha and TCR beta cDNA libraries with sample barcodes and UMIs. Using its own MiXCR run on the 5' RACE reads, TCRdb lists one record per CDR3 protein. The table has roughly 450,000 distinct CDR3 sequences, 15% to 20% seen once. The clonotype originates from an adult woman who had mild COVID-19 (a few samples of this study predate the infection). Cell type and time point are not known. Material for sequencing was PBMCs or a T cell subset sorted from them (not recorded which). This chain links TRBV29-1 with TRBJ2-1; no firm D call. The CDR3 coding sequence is TGCAGCGTTGGGGCCTACAATGAGCAGTTCTTC. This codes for CSVGAYNEQFF.